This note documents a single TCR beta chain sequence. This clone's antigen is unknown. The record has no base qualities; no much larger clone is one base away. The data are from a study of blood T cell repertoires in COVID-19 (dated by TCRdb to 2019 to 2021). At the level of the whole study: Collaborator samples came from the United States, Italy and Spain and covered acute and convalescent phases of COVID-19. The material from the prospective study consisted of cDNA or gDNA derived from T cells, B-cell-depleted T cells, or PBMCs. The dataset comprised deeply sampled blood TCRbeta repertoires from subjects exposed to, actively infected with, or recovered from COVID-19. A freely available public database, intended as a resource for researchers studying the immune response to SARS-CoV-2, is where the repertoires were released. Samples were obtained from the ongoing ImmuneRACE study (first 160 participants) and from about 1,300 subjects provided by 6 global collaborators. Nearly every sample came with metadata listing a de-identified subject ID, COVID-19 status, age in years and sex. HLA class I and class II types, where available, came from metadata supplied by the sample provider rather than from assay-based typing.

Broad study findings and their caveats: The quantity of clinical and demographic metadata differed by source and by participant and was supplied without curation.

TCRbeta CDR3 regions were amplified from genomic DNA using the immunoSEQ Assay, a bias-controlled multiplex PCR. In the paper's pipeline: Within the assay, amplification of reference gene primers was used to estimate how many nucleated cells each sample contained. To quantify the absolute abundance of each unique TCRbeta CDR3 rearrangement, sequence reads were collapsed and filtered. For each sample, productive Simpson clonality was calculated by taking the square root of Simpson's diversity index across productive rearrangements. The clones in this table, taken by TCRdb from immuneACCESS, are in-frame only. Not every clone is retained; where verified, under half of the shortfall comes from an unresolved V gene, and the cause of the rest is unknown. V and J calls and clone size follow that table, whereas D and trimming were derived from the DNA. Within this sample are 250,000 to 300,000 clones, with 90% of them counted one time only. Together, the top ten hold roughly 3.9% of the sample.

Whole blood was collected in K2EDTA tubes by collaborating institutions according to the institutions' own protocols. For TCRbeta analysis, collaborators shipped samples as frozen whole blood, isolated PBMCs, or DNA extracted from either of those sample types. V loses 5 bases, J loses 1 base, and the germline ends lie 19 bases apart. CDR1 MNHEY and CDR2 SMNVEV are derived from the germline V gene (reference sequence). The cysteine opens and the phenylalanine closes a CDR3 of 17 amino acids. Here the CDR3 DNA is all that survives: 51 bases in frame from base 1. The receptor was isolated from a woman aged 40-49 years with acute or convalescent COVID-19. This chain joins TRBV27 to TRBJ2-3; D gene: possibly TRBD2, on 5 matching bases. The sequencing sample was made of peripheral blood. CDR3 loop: CASSTRGTVKGTDTQYF. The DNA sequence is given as TGTGCCAGCAGTACCCGGGGAACCGTCAAGGGCACAGATACGCAGTATTTT.